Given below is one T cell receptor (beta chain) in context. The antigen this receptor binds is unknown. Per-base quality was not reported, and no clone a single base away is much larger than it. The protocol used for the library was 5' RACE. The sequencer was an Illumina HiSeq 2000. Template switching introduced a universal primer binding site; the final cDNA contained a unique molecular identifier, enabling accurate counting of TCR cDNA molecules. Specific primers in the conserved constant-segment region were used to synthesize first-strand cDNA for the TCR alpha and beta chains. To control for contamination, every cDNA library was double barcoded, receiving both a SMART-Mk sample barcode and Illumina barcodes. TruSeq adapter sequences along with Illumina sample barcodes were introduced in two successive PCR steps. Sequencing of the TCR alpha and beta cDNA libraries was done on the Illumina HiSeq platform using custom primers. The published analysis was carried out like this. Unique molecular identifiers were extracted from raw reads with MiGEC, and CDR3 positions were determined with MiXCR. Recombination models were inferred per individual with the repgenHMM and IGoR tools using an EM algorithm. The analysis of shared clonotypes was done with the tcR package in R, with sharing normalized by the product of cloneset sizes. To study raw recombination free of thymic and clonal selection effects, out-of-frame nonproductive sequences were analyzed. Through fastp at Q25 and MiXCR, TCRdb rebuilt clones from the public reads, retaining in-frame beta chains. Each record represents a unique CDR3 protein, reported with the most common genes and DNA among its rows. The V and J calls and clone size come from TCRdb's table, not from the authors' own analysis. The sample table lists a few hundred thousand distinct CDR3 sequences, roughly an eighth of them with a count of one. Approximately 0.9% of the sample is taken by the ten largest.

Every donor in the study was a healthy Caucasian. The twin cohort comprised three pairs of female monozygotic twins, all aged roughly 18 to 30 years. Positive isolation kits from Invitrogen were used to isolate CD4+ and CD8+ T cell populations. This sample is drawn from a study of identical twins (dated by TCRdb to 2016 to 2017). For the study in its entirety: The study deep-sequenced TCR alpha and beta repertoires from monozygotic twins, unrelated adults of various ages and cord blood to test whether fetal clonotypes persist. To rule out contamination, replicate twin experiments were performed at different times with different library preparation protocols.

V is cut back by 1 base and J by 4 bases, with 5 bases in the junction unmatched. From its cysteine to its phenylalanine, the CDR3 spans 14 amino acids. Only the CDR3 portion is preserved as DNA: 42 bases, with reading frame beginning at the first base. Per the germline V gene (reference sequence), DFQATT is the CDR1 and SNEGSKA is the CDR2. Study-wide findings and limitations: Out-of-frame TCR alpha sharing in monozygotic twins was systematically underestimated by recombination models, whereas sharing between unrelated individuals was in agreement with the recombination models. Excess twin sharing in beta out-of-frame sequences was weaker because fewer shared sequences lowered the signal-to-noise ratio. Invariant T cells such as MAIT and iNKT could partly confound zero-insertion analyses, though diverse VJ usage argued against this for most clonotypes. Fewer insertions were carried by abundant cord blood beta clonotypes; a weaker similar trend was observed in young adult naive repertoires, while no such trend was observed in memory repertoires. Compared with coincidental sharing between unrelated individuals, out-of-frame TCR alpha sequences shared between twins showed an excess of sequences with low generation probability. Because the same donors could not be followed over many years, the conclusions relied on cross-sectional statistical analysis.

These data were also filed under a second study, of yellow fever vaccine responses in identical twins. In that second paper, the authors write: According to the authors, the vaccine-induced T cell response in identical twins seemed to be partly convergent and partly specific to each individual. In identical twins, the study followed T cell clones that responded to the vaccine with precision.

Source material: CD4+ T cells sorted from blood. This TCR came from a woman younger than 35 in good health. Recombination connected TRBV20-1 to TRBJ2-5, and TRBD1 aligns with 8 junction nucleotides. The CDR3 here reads CSARGTGRGETQYF. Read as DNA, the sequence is TGCAGTGCTAGAGGGACAGGGCGGGGAGAGACCCAGTACTTC.